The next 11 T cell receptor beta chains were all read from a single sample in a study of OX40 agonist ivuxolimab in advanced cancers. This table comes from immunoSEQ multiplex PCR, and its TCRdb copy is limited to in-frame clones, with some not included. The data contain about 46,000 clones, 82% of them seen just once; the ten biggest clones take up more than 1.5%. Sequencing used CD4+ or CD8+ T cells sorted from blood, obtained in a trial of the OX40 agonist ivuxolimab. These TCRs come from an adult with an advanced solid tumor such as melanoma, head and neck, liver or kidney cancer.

The CDR3 sequence: CASSLKSEKLFF. For the CDR3, the DNA is TGTGCCAGCAGTTTAAAATCGGAAAAACTGTTTTTT. V gene TRBV28 combines with J gene TRBJ1-4; D ambiguous. The CDR3 runs 12 residues. Trimming took off 2 bases at V and 8 bases at J, with 6 bases between the two ends. Germline V lookup: CDR1 MDHEN, CDR2 SYDVKM.

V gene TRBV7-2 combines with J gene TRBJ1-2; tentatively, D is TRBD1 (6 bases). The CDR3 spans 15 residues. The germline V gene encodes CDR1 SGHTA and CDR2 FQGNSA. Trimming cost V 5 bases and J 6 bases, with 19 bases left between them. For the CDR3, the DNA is TGTGCCAGCAGCCAGGGGAACGGGGGCTGGCATGGCTACACCTTC. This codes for CASSQGNGGWHGYTF.

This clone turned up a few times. The CDR3 DNA reads as TGCGCCAGCAGCCCTATCGGGGGGTCCGGTGGGGAGACCCAGTACTTC. Translating gives CASSPIGGSGGETQYF. The chain uses TRBV5-1 and TRBJ2-5, with 7 bases lining up with TRBD2. The ends lost 4 bases at V and 5 bases at J; junction bases unmatched: 14. The CDR3 runs 16 residues. Germline CDR1 SGHRS, CDR2 YFSETQ.

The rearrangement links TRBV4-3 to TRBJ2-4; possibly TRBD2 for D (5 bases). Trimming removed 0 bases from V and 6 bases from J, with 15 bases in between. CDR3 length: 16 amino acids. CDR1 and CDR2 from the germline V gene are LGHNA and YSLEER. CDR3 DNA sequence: TGCGCCAGCAGCCAAGATCCCCCCAGCGGACTAAACATTCAGTACTTC. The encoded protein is CASSQDPPSGLNIQYF.

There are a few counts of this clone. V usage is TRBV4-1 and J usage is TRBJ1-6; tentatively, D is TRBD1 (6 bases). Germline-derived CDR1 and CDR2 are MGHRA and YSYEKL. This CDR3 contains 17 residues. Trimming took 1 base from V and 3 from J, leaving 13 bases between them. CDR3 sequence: CASSQVGTGSYNSPLHF. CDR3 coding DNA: TGCGCCAGCAGCCAAGTAGGAACAGGGAGCTATAATTCACCCCTCCACTTT.

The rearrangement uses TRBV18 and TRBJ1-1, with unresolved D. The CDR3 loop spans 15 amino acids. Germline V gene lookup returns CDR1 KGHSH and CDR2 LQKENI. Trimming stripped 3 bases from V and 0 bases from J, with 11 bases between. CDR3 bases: TGTGCCAGCTCACCGGGGTACGGGATGAACACTGAAGCTTTCTTT. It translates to CASSPGYGMNTEAFF.

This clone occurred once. CDR3: CASSSSWGTSGRFEQFF. For the CDR3, the DNA is TGTGCCAGCAGCTCTTCCTGGGGGACTAGCGGTAGGTTTGAGCAGTTCTTC. The chain combines TRBV7-2 with TRBJ2-1, with 11 bases lining up with TRBD2. The germline V gene encodes CDR1 SGHTA and CDR2 FQGNSA. The CDR3 covers 17 residues. V was clipped by 4 bases and J by 9 bases; unmatched bases: 14.

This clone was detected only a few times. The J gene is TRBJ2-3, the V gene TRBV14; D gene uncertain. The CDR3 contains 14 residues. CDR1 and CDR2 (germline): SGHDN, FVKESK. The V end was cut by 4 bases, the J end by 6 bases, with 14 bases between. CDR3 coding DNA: TGTGCCAGCAGCCGTCAGTCCCGAGTGGATACGCAGTATTTT. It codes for CASSRQSRVDTQYF.

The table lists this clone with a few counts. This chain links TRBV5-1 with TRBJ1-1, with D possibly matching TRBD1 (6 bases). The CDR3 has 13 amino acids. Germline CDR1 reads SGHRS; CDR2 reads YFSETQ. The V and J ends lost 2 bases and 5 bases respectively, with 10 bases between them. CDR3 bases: TGCGCCAGCAGCTTTCACAGGGAAACTGAAGCTTTCTTT. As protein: CASSFHRETEAFF.

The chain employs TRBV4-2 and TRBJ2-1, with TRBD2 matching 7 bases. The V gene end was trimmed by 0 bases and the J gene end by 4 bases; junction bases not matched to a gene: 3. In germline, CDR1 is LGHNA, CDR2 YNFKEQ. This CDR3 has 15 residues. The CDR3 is CASSQDGTIYNEQFF. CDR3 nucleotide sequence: TGTGCCAGCAGCCAAGATGGGACTATTTACAATGAGCAGTTCTTC.

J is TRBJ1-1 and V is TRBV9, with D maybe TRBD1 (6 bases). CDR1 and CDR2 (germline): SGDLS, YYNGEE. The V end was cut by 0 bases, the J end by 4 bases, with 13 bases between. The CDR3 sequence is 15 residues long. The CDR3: CASSVGGGGSTEAFF. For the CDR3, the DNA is TGTGCCAGCAGCGTAGGAGGAGGGGGATCCACTGAAGCTTTCTTT.